The subject of this entry is one TCR beta chain. Profiled with immunoSEQ multiplex PCR; TCRdb holds only in-frame clones, not every one. The sample carries just over 90,000 clones, about 85% recorded once. This specimen comes from a study of control samples from healthy donors and cancer patients. The germline V and J ends were trimmed by 8 bases and 1 base, with 8 bases remaining between them. CDR3 length: 13 residues. CDR1 is MGHDK and CDR2 is SYGVNS in the germline V gene. This clonotype originated in a woman in her fifties or sixties in good health. The genes are TRBV25-1 and TRBJ2-2; D is possibly TRBD1 (6 bases). The sequencing input was blood. The CDR3: CASRGQNTGELFF. The CDR3 DNA is TGTGCCAGCCGGGGACAGAACACCGGGGAGCTGTTTTTT. The entire variable domain, with the rest obtained from reference TRBV25-1 and TRBJ2-2, is as follows: EADIYQTPRYLVIGTGKKITLECSQTMGHDKMYWYQQDPGMELHLIHYSYGVNSTEKGDLSSESTVSRIRTEHFPLTLESARPSHTSQYLCASRGQNTGELFFGEGSRLTVL.